The sequence of this T cell receptor (beta chain) was determined in a study of regulatory T cells in long-lasting Graves disease. CDR3-region Arm-PCR and iRepertoire HTBI primers produced the TCR beta libraries. TCRdb re-derived calls from the multiplex PCR reads in MiXCR, one entry per CDR3 protein. Of 600,000 to 850,000 distinct CDR3 sequences in the sample, approximately 31% are singletons; the top ten hold about two fifths. With respect to this clonotype: Its cognate antigen is unknown.

In germline, CDR1 is SQVTM, CDR2 ANQGSEA. CDR3 length: 12 residues. Deletions cut 6 bases from V and 6 bases from J, with 15 bases between. The time point denotes: persistent/refractory GD, antithyroid drugs over 5 years with positive TRAb. Extracted PBMC RNA gave rise to the TCR library. Patients met American Thyroid Association criteria for Graves' disease. EDTA tubes held 9 to 10 milliliters of peripheral blood from each patient. Notes on the study in general: Patients with persistent Graves' had lower TCR diversity than newly diagnosed patients. The number of shared public clonotypes was higher in persistent patients (roughly 3,000) than new patients (more than 850).

The chain couples TRBV29-1 to TRBJ2-7, with D possibly TRBD1 on 7 matching bases. Specimen: peripheral blood mononuclear cells (PBMCs), collected when the disease was refractory, from a patient treated with antithyroid drugs. The sequence was obtained from a female donor with Graves disease. The CDR3 DNA reads as TGCAGCGTGGGCCAGGGGGGTGGCGAGCAGTACTTC. Amino acids: CSVGQGGGEQYF.